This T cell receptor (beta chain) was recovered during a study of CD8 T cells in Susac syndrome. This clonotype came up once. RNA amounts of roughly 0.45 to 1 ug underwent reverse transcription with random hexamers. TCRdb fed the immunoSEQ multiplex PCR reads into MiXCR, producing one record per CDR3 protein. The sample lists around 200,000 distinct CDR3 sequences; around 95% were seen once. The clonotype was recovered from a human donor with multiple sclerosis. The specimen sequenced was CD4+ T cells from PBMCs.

In DNA form, the CDR3 reads TGCAGTGCAAACCCCATTCAGGGCAATCAGCCCCAGCATTTT. As protein: CSANPIQGNQPQHF. The chain employs TRBV20-1 and TRBJ1-5; D is ambiguous. Trimming took 6 bases from V and 2 from J, leaving 14 bases between them. Germline values: CDR1 DFQATT, CDR2 SNEGSKA (reference sequence). The length of the CDR3 is 14 residues.